The TCR beta chain under discussion was sequenced for a study of blood T cell repertoires in COVID-19. Study background: Sample material is recorded as cDNA or gDNA derived from T cells, B-cell-depleted T cells, or PBMCs.

Libraries were prepared by immunoSEQ multiplex PCR; TCRdb keeps only in-frame clonotypes and omits some of them. The table shows about 190,000 clones, with more than 80% occurring only once. The V segment lost 8 bases and the J segment 2 bases; nucleotides outside the gene matches: 10. Germline CDR1 reads GTSNPN; CDR2 reads SVGIG (reference sequence). This CDR3 spans 14 amino acids. The sample was peripheral blood. This chain uses TRBV30 with TRBJ2-7, with 9 positions matching TRBD2. This clonotype was obtained from a man aged 45-60 years with acute or convalescent COVID-19. DNA of the CDR3: TGTGCCCGGGCCTTAGCGGGAGCGCCCTACGAGCAGTACTTC. Translating it yields CARALAGAPYEQYF.